One and the same sample provided the 29 T cell receptor beta chains below, sequenced in a study of blood T cells in healthy people across ages. A second PCR of 7 to 11 cycles used a sample-barcoded 5' primer and a J-beta primer mix. TCRdb independently ran MiXCR on the 5' RACE reads; one entry per CDR3 protein. Of about 570,000 distinct CDR3 sequences listed, about 25% are singletons. The data also belong to a second study, concerning T cells of mothers and their children.

Source material: blood. The receptors come from a boy younger than 10 in good health.

J is TRBJ2-5 and V is TRBV21-1; the listed D gene, TRBD1, was not tested against the DNA. Judging by the DNA end, TRBJ2-7 fits better; the J call may be wrong. TRBV21-1 is classified as a pseudogene. The CDR3 covers 14 residues. CDR3 in amino acids: CASSAWDSSYEQYF. Here the CDR3 DNA reads TGTGCCAGCAGCGCCTGGGACAGCTCCTACGAGCAGTACTTC.

CDR3 sequence: CASSLGARNIQYF. CDR3 nucleotides: TGTGCCAGCAGTTTAGGAGCGAGGAACATTCAGTACTTC. The J gene is TRBJ2-4, the V gene TRBV12-3 or TRBV12-4; no reliable D call. Between the trimmed V and J ends, which lost 1 base and 7 bases, there was a span of 8 bases. This CDR3 contains 13 residues.

The chain recombines TRBV20-1 with TRBJ1-2; D is perhaps TRBD1 (6 bases). Germline V lookup: CDR1 DFQATT, CDR2 SNEGSKA (reference sequence). The CDR3 runs to 14 residues. V dropped 0 bases and J dropped 4 bases, with 12 bases sitting between them. CDR3 nucleotides: TGCAGTGCTAGAGATCAAAACAGGGCCTATGGCTACACCTTC. It specifies CSARDQNRAYGYTF.

This clonotype was found a few times. The V call is TRBV14, the J call TRBJ1-2, with D maybe TRBD1 (5 bases). CDR1 and CDR2 (germline): SGHDN, FVKESK. Trimming removed 1 base from V and 4 bases from J, with 7 bases in between. The CDR3 runs to 13 residues. The CDR3 DNA reads as TGTGCCAGCAGCCAAGCGGGGCGCTATGGCTACACCTTC. It specifies CASSQAGRYGYTF.

This clonotype was seen many times. The chain links TRBV12-3 or TRBV12-4 to TRBJ2-3, with D unclear. V was trimmed by 1 base and J by 6 bases, leaving 8 bases between them. The CDR3 has 13 amino acids. CDR3 nucleotides: TGTGCCAGCAGTTTAGAAGGGTCCGATACGCAGTATTTT. This gives the protein CASSLEGSDTQYF.

This clonotype was counted only a few times. The V and J genes are TRBV5-1 and TRBJ1-5; a possible D gene is TRBD1 (6 bases). Trimming took 3 bases from V and 2 from J, leaving 18 bases between them. This CDR3 has 17 residues. From germline, CDR1 is SGHRS and CDR2 YFSETQ. The CDR3 nucleotides read TGCGCCAGCAGCTCCTGGCTACAGGGTTTGGGCAATCAGCCCCAGCATTTT. It is translated as CASSSWLQGLGNQPQHF.

The rearrangement joins TRBV14 to TRBJ1-1; D remains unclear. CDR3 length: 13 residues. Germline assignment: CDR1 SGHDN and CDR2 FVKESK. V was shortened by 2 bases and J by 5 bases, with 9 bases between the two germline ends. The CDR3 nucleotides read TGTGCCAGCAGCCAATGGAGGTTAACTGAAGCTTTCTTT. Residues: CASSQWRLTEAFF.

The chain carries TRBV4-3 and TRBJ2-2; D unclear. Trimming took off 0 bases at V and 7 bases at J, with 9 bases between the two ends. Germline V gives CDR1 LGHNA, CDR2 YSLEER. The CDR3 length is 14 residues. CDR3 sequence reads: CASSQETRRGELFF. As DNA, the CDR3 is TGCGCCAGCAGCCAAGAGACGAGGCGCGGGGAGCTGTTTTTT.

This clonotype has more than one count but fewer than ten. This rearrangement joins TRBV6-1 to TRBJ2-7; 12 nucleotides agree with TRBD2. Germline V CDR1 and CDR2: MNHNS, SASEGT. There are 16 residues in the CDR3. J lost 2 bases, V lost 6 bases, and 8 bases had no gene match. The CDR3 is CASRQGASGRAYEQYF. CDR3 nucleotides: TGTGCCAGCAGACAGGGGGCTAGCGGGAGGGCCTACGAGCAGTACTTC.

The V call is TRBV6-5, the J call TRBJ2-7; 9 bases align to TRBD2. TRBJ2-5 matches the DNA end more closely, so the J call is doubtful. CDR1 and CDR2 from the germline V gene are MNHEY and SVGAGI. This CDR3 comprises 15 residues. CDR3 DNA sequence: TGTGCCAGCAGTTACTCGGCGGGGGGGCCAGAGACCCAGTACTTC. Translation gives CASSYSAGGPETQYF.

The V gene is TRBV25-1, the J gene TRBJ2-1; possible D gene TRBD2, 5 bases. Per germline, CDR1 MGHDK and CDR2 SYGVNS. Trimming pared 3 bases from V and 5 bases from J, leaving 11 bases between. The CDR3 loop spans 14 amino acids. The CDR3 loop is CASSDSLANNEQFF. The CDR3 region has the DNA TGTGCCAGCAGTGACTCTCTAGCTAACAATGAGCAGTTCTTC.

The chain links TRBV20-1 to TRBJ2-7; no clear D gene. The end of the DNA fits TRBJ2-5 better, so the J call may be wrong. The germline gives CDR1 DFQATT, CDR2 SNEGSKA (reference sequence). The CDR3 totals 11 residues. The CDR3 nucleotides are TGCAGCCCGAGGTGGGAAGAGACCCAGTACTTC. Its translation: CSPRWEETQYF.

The genes are TRBV5-1 and TRBJ2-5; D unclear. CDR3 length: 14 residues. Trimming left V 6 bases short and J 4 bases short, with 16 bases between. Germline V gene data show CDR1 as SGHRS and CDR2 as YFSETQ. The CDR3 sequence is CASTPGWEGETQYF. CDR3 DNA: TGCGCCAGCACTCCAGGTTGGGAAGGAGAGACCCAGTACTTC.

About this clonotype: The junction shows a germline mismatch at one end, possibly a read error. V and J are TRBV12-3 or TRBV12-4 and TRBJ2-5; possibly TRBD1 or TRBD2 for D (5 bases each). CDR3 length equals 12 residues. This CDR3 is CASSFHVGTVHF. The DNA of the CDR3 is TGTGCCAGCAGTTTTCACGTCGGGACGGTGCACTTC.

This clonotype has a handful of counts. This sequence joins TRBV20-1 and TRBJ2-3; D uncertain. The V end lost 2 bases, the J end lost 2 bases, and 8 bases lay between the germline ends. Germline loops: CDR1 DFQATT, CDR2 SNEGSKA (reference sequence). The CDR3 sequence is 13 residues long. The CDR3 coding sequence is TGCAGTGCTAGACGTGGTACCACAGATACGCAGTATTTT. Residues: CSARRGTTDTQYF.

The chain links TRBV25-1 to TRBJ1-5, with D unresolved. Germline V gene data show CDR1 as MGHDK and CDR2 as SYGVNS. The CDR3 length is 13 residues. V lost 6 bases, J lost 2 bases, and 8 bases lay in between. This CDR3 is CASRLGCNQPQHF. The DNA of the CDR3 is TGTGCCAGCAGACTGGGTTGCAATCAGCCCCAGCATTTT. The full variable domain, its missing parts supplied by reference TRBV25-1 and TRBJ1-5, is EADIYQTPRYLVIGTGKKITLECSQTMGHDKMYWYQQDPGMELHLIHYSYGVNSTEKGDLSSESTVSRIRTEHFPLTLESARPSHTSQYLCASRLGCNQPQHFGDGTRLSIL.

This chain joins TRBV7-9 and TRBJ1-5, with unresolved D. This CDR3 contains 13 residues. V lost 1 base and J lost 7, with 8 bases in between. Germline loops: CDR1 SEHNR, CDR2 FQNEAQ (reference sequence). The CDR3 bases are TGTGCCAGCAGCTTAGGGAGTTTCCAGCCCCAGCATTTT. Its protein is CASSLGSFQPQHF.

The genes are TRBV7-9 and TRBJ2-7; perhaps TRBD1 as D (5 bases). Germline V gives CDR1 SEHNR, CDR2 FQNEAQ (reference sequence). The V end was cut by 5 bases, the J end by 2 bases, with 10 bases between. The CDR3 is 13 residues long. The CDR3, as DNA: TGTGCCAGCAGCAAGGGGAACCCCTACGAGCAGTACTTC. This gives the protein CASSKGNPYEQYF. The variable domain in full, completed from reference TRBV7-9 and TRBJ2-7, reads DTGVSQNPRHKITKRGQNVTFRCDPISEHNRLYWYRQTLGQGPEFLTYFQNEAQLEKSRLLSDRFSAERPKGSFSTLEIQRTEQGDSAMYLCASSKGNPYEQYFGPGTRLTVT.

V and J are TRBV6-2 or TRBV6-3 and TRBJ2-5; D is undetermined. The ends were cut back, 2 bases at V and 5 bases at J, with 12 bases in the middle. CDR1 is MNHEY, CDR2 SVGEGT, per germline. The CDR3 extends over 14 amino acids. The CDR3 DNA is TGTGCCAGCAGTTACGGGTCAGCCGAGGAGACCCAGTACTTC. Translating gives CASSYGSAEETQYF.

This clonotype was observed a single time. The genes are TRBV9 and TRBJ2-3; a possible D gene is TRBD2 (6 bases). V lost 0 bases to trimming and J lost 2 bases, with 10 bases between them. Germline V gives CDR1 SGDLS, CDR2 YYNGEE. This CDR3 is 15 amino acids long. The CDR3 here is CASSVEGGPTDTQYF. The CDR3 DNA reads as TGTGCCAGCAGCGTAGAGGGAGGCCCCACAGATACGCAGTATTTT.

This clonotype was counted a few times. V is TRBV6-5 and J is TRBJ2-7; D is ambiguous. The CDR3 is 13 residues long. CDR1 and CDR2 from the germline V gene are MNHEY and SVGAGI. Trimming removed 6 bases from V and 9 bases from J, with 18 bases in between. Here the CDR3 reads CASSRNAPLGQYF. The DNA for the CDR3 is TGTGCCAGCAGCCGAAATGCCCCTCTCGGGCAGTACTTC.

This clonotype showed up just a few times. V and J are TRBV19 and TRBJ2-5, with 11 bases identical to TRBD2. The germline gives CDR1 LNHDA, CDR2 SQIVND (reference sequence). J gave up 0 bases and V 4 bases, and 1 base lay outside the gene matches. This CDR3 region has 15 residues. In DNA, the CDR3 is TGTGCCAGTAGTACTAGCGGGGGGAACCAAGAGACCCAGTACTTC. Translated, it gives CASSTSGGNQETQYF.

This rearrangement joins TRBV10-3 to TRBJ2-1; D uncertain. The DNA end favors TRBJ2-7, so the J call may be wrong. Germline V lookup: CDR1 ENHRY, CDR2 SYGVKD. CDR3 size: 15 residues. The CDR3 DNA reads TGTGCCATCAGTGAGCCAGGAGAAGGCGCCTACGAGCAGTACTTC. This sequence encodes CAISEPGEGAYEQYF.

The rearrangement joins TRBV7-6 to TRBJ1-1, with D unclear. V was shortened by 2 bases and J by 2 bases, with 12 bases between the two germline ends. CDR1 and CDR2 from the germline V gene are SGHVS and FNYEAQ. The CDR3 consists of 15 residues. The CDR3 spells CASSLFRRINTEAFF. DNA of the CDR3: TGTGCCAGCAGCTTATTCCGACGGATCAACACTGAAGCTTTCTTT.

The V call is TRBV27, the J call TRBJ2-1; the D call may be TRBD1 or TRBD2 (5 bases each). Judging by the DNA end, TRBJ2-5 fits better; the J call may be wrong. The CDR3 contains 18 residues. Germline loops: CDR1 MNHEY, CDR2 SMNVEV (reference sequence). Here the CDR3 DNA reads TGTGCCAGCAGTCGGGAACTACCGACAGTTCTAGGATTGGAGACCCAGTACTTC. Translated, it gives CASSRELPTVLGLETQYF.

This chain connects TRBV18 to TRBJ2-7, with unresolved D. CDR1 is KGHSH and CDR2 is LQKENI in the germline V gene. V lost 4 bases to trimming and J lost 0 bases, with 10 bases between them. The CDR3 has 14 residues. The CDR3 region has the DNA TGTGCCAGCTCACAGGACGAAACCTCCTACGAGCAGTACTTC. Translated, it gives CASSQDETSYEQYF. Complete variable domain (other parts from reference TRBV18 and TRBJ2-7): NAGVMQNPRHLVRRRGQEARLRCSPMKGHSHVYWYRQLPEEGLKFMVYLQKENIIDESGMPKERFSAEFPKEGPSILRIQQVVRGDSAAYFCASSQDETSYEQYFGPGTRLTVT.

CDR3 protein: CASSESETGVAGNTIYF. Here the CDR3 DNA reads TGTGCCAGCAGTGAATCGGAGACAGGGGTGGCTGGAAACACCATATATTTT. The rearrangement joins TRBV25-1 to TRBJ1-3; the match to TRBD1 covers 8 bases. This CDR3 has 17 amino acids. The germline CDR1 and CDR2 sequences are MGHDK and SYGVNS. V lost 1 base to trimming and J lost 2 bases; unmatched junction nucleotides: 7. The full variable domain, with the rest looked up from reference TRBV25-1 and TRBJ1-3, is EADIYQTPRYLVIGTGKKITLECSQTMGHDKMYWYQQDPGMELHLIHYSYGVNSTEKGDLSSESTVSRIRTEHFPLTLESARPSHTSQYLCASSESETGVAGNTIYFGEGSWLTVV.

The chain couples TRBV12-3 or TRBV12-4 to TRBJ2-3; 10 nucleotides line up with TRBD2. V dropped 2 bases and J dropped 4; count of bases not matched to a gene: 9. This CDR3 comprises 17 residues. The CDR3 reads CASSLWRQSGGADTQYF. CDR3 coding DNA: TGTGCCAGCAGTTTATGGCGGCAGAGCGGGGGGGCAGATACGCAGTATTTT.

The V and J genes are TRBV20-1 and TRBJ1-5; D remains ambiguous. Trimming cost V 3 bases and J 10 bases, with 10 bases left between them. CDR1 DFQATT and CDR2 SNEGSKA come from the germline V gene (reference sequence). This CDR3 spans 11 amino acids. The CDR3 protein is CSASFGEPQHF. Written as DNA, the CDR3 is TGCAGTGCTAGCTTTGGAGAACCCCAGCATTTT.